This TCR beta chain appears in the sequencing data of a study of T-cell memory formation after mild COVID-19 (dated by TCRdb to the early 2020s). Study-level background: Most TCR sequence clusters were specific to one of the two donors. Longitudinal TCRalpha and TCRbeta repertoire sequencing tracked T-cell clones expanding and contracting after mild COVID-19 in a couple of donors. The cohort was made up of two young adult volunteers, one female and one male, who were previously healthy.

This clonotype was counted only a few times. The antigen this receptor binds is unknown. Nothing much larger sits one base from this clone, and base qualities are not available. PBMCs were isolated by Ficoll-Paque density gradient centrifugation. Instrument on record: Illumina NovaSeq 6000. cDNA libraries for TCRalpha and TCRbeta were prepared by 5'RACE using constant-segment primers, with sample barcodes and unique molecular identifiers added. RNA was extracted from every sample with Trizol reagent. Libraries were amplified in two PCR steps, with a second sample barcode and Illumina TruSeq adapters added in the second step. Sequencing of libraries was performed on an Illumina NovaSeq with 2 x 150 bp paired-end reads. In the source study's methods: The reads were demultiplexed and collapsed into UMI-guided consensus sequences using migec v1.2.7. With mixcr v2.1.11, UMI consensuses were aligned to TRA and TRB V and J templates and assembled into clonotypes. Clonotypes were classified as expanded or contracted when called significant by both edgeR and NoisET, with noise models trained on biological replicates. For edgeR calls, the cutoffs were a false discovery rate-adjusted p below 0.01 and a log2 fold-change threshold of 1. PCA with hierarchical clustering of max-normalized trajectories of the 1000 most abundant clonotypes was used as exploratory dynamics analysis. Separately sequenced CD4+ and CD8+ repertoires were used to assign the CD4 or CD8 phenotype of responding clones. TCRdb reran the public reads through fastp at Q25 and MiXCR, keeping productive beta chains. Rows are combined by CDR3 protein, so each entry shows the most common genes and DNA. The V and J calls were determined by TCRdb, not by the authors. Present in this sample are approximately 210,000 distinct CDR3 sequences, more than 9% of which were seen just once. Approximately 2.8% of the sample is held by the ten biggest clonotypes.

On the study overall, not on this receptor specifically: The second-wave clones that peaked on day 37 were not confirmed to be SARS-CoV-2 specific. The study included only a couple of mild cases, and larger cohorts that include severe cases with pre-infection samples were judged to be necessary. Contracting CD4+ clones appeared mostly in the CM and EM memory subsets, whereas CD8+ clones were enriched in EMRA. Clones contracting from day 15 to 85 had balanced CD4/CD8 phenotypes, while a second wave expanding from day 15 to 37 was biased towards CD4+. The detection of some responding clones in pre-infection memory suggests that pre-existing cross-reactive memory T cells joined the SARS-CoV-2 response.

Taken from cysteine to valine, the CDR3 has 14 residues. Here the CDR3 DNA is all that survives: 42 bases in frame from base 1. CDR1 and CDR2 are read off the germline V gene as SGHTA and FQGNSA. Here V drops 5 bases and J drops 3 bases, and the junction holds 7 bases not matched to any gene. The rearrangement combines TRBV7-2 with TRBJ2-7, with TRBD1 matching 7 junction bases. This sequence was found in a man between 18 and 35 years old who had mild COVID-19 (a few samples of this study predate the infection). The sample titles of this study are shuffled in the database, so cell type and time point are left out; the donor was told from shared clones. The sample consisted of PBMCs or a T cell subset sorted from them (not recorded which). The nucleotide sequence is TGTGCCAGCAGCGTGGCCCGGGACAGCTACGAGCAGTACGTC. Translated, this gives CASSVARDSYEQYV.